This T cell receptor (beta chain) was observed in a study of blood T cells in healthy people across ages. This clonotype was seen ten or more times. At least 5.5 micrograms of total RNA were extracted per sample. The second PCR ran roughly 6 to 11 cycles with a sample-barcoded 5' primer and J-beta primers. All samples yielded 3 million or more CDR3-containing paired-end reads. TCRdb independently ran MiXCR on the 5' RACE reads; one entry per CDR3 protein. The sample consists of roughly 900,000 distinct CDR3 sequences, more than 25% of them appearing once. The specimen sequenced was blood. This TCR came from a woman over 75 in good health.

CDR3 in amino acids: CASSYLTGVVNSPLHF. The CDR3 nucleotides are TGTGCCAGCAGTTACCTGACAGGGGTCGTGAATTCACCCCTCCACTTT. The chain combines TRBV6-6 with TRBJ1-6, with 8 positions matching TRBD1. The CDR3 is made up of 16 amino acids. Trimming at V came to 2 bases and at J to 7 bases, leaving 7 bases not matched to a gene. Per the germline V gene, CDR1 is MNHNY and CDR2 is SVGAGI (reference sequence).